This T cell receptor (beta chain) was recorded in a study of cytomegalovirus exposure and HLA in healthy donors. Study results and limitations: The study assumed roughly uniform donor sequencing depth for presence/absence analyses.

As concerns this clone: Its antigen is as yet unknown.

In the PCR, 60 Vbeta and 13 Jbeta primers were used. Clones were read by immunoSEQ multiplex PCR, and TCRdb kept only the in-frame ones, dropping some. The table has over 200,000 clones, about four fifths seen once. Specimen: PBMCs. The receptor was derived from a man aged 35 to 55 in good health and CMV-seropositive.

CDR3 in amino acids: CASSVSPEQGRIYGYTF. The CDR3 DNA sequence: TGTGCCAGCAGCGTGTCACCCGAACAGGGGCGGATCTATGGCTACACCTTC. V gene TRBV9 combines with J gene TRBJ1-2; 7 bases agree with TRBD1. CDR1 and CDR2 from the germline V gene are SGDLS and YYNGEE. After removal of 2 bases from V and 4 bases from J, the junction contained 14 bases not matched to a gene. This CDR3 spans 17 amino acids.